This T cell receptor (beta chain) stems from a study of graft-versus-host responses after intestinal transplantation. A word on this clone: The antigen is undetermined.

Using immunoSEQ multiplex PCR, the repertoire was profiled, and TCRdb retains in-frame clones only, with some absent. This repertoire shows under 45,000 clones, approximately 93% found once; its top ten account for around 0.2%. V was trimmed by 7 bases and J by 3 bases, leaving 16 bases between them. The CDR3 has 15 amino acids. Germline CDR1 and CDR2: LGHNA and YNFKEQ. Specimen: unstimulated CD4+ T cells sorted from spleen or lymph node cells, collected before transplant. V is TRBV4-2 and J is TRBJ2-1; the D gene is possibly TRBD2 (6 bases). The TCR sequence derives from a human donor who was the organ donor for an intestinal transplant. For the CDR3, the DNA is TGTGCCAGCACGGATCCCGGGGGACTCTACAATGAGCAGTTCTTC. Translating gives CASTDPGGLYNEQFF.